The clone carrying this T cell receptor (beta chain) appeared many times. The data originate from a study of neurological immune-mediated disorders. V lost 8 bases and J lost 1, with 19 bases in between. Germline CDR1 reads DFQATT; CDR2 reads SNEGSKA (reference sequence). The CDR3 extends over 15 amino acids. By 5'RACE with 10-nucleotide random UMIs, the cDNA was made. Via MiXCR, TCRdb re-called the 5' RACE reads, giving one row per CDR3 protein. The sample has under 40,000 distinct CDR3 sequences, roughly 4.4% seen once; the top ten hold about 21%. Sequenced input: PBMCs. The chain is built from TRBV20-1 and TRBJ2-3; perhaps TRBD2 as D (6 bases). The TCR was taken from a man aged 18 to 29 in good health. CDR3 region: CSTLGASDRTDTQYF. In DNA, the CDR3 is TGCAGTACCCTGGGTGCTAGCGACCGCACAGATACGCAGTATTTT.